The TCR beta chain under discussion was sequenced for a study of cytomegalovirus exposure and HLA in healthy donors. Notes on the study in general: Using the classifier, cytomegalovirus status was reportedly diagnosed with high specificity and sensitivity. The later analysis indicated that the majority of CMV-associated TCR beta chains appeared HLA-restricted.

On this clone itself: Its antigen is undetermined.

The primer mix had 60 Vbeta and 13 Jbeta primers. The assay was immunoSEQ multiplex PCR, and TCRdb's table has in-frame clones only and misses some. The sample consists of more than 90,000 clones, 70% to 85% of them appearing once. V was shortened by 0 bases and J by 8 bases, with 10 bases between the two germline ends. CDR1 is SEHNR, CDR2 FQNEAQ, per germline (reference sequence). The CDR3 runs 13 residues. The receptor was isolated from a woman between 45 and 65 years old in good health and CMV-seropositive. The J gene is TRBJ1-1, the V gene TRBV7-9, with D unclear. Sequencing was performed on PBMCs. Written as DNA, the CDR3 is TGTGCCAGCAGCTTAGCCGGGTCGCAGGAAGCTTTCTTT. Encoded protein: CASSLAGSQEAFF.